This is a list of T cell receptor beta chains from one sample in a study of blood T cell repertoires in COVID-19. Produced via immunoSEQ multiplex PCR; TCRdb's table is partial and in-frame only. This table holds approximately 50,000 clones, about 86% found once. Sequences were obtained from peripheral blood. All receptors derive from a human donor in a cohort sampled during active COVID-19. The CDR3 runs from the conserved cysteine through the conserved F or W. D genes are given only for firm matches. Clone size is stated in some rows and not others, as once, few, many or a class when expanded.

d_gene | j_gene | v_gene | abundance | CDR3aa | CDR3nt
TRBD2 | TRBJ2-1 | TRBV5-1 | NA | CASSLGEGLSQFF | TGCGCCAGCAGCTTGGGGGAGGGTCTGTCGCAGTTCTTC
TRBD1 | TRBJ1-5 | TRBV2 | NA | CASSNIGQGLAPQHF | TGTGCCAGCAGCAATATCGGACAGGGGTTGGCGCCCCAGCATTTT
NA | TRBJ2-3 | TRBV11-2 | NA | CASSLGLSPSTDTQYF | TGTGCCAGCAGCTTAGGGCTGTCACCTAGCACAGATACGCAGTATTTT
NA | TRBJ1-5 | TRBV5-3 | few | CARSLAEYSNQPQHF | TGTGCCAGAAGCTTGGCGGAGTATAGCAATCAGCCCCAGCATTTT
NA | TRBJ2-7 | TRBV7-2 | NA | CASSLMGASHEQYF | TGTGCCAGCAGCTTAATGGGCGCATCCCACGAGCAGTACTTC
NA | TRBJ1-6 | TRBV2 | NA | CASSTDRGYNSPLHF | TGTGCCAGCAGTACCGACAGAGGCTATAATTCACCCCTCCACTTT
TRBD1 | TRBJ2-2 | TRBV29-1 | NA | CSAGTGVTGELFF | TGCAGCGCCGGGACAGGGGTCACCGGGGAGCTGTTTTTT
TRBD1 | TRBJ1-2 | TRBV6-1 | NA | CASSEVRTGERRDYGYTF | TGTGCCAGCAGTGAAGTTCGAACAGGGGAAAGGAGGGACTATGGCTACACCTTC
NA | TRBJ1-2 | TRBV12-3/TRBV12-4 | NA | CASGSDNNYGYTF | TGTGCCAGCGGGTCAGACAATAACTATGGCTACACCTTC
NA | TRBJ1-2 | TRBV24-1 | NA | CATSDPTRGGGYTF | TGTGCCACCAGTGACCCCACCAGAGGGGGAGGCTACACCTTC
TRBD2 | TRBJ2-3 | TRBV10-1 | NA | CASSGALAGGDTQYF | TGCGCCAGCAGTGGAGCCCTAGCGGGGGGGGATACGCAGTATTTT
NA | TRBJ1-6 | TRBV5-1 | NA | CASSLSGTRSPLHF | TGCGCCAGCAGCTTGTCAGGGACTCGTTCACCCCTCCACTTT
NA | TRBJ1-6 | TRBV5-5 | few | CASSSREREVSSPLHF | TGTGCCAGCAGCTCCCGGGAAAGGGAAGTGAGTTCACCCCTCCACTTT
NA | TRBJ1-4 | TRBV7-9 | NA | CASSSGVGNEKLFF | TGTGCCAGCAGTTCAGGGGTAGGGAATGAAAAACTGTTTTTT
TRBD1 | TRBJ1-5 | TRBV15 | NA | CATSRDPGGNQPQHF | TGTGCCACCAGCAGAGACCCAGGGGGTAATCAGCCCCAGCATTTT
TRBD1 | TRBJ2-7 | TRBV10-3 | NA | CAIGQGGQYEQYF | TGTGCCATCGGACAGGGAGGACAATACGAGCAGTACTTC
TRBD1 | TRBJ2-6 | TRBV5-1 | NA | CASSTTGGPSGANVLTF | TGCGCCAGCAGCACCACAGGGGGGCCCTCTGGGGCCAACGTCCTGACTTTC
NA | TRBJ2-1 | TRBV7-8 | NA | CASSLPGWIDEQFF | TGTGCCAGCAGCTTACCAGGATGGATAGATGAGCAGTTCTTC
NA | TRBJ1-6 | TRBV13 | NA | CASSLGQGGSPLHF | TGTGCCAGCAGCTTAGGCCAGGGTGGCTCACCCCTCCACTTT